What follows is one T cell receptor beta chain and its context. What it binds is not known. This specimen belongs to a study of cytomegalovirus exposure and HLA in healthy donors. Notes on the study in general: Previously analyzed data showed that most TCR beta V segments were productive at a frequency of about 87% or about 30%. Later analysis showed most CMV-associated TCR beta chains appearing HLA-restricted. TRBV6-2, TRBV6-3 and some other V segments were unresolvable in 87-base-pair reads.

60 Vbeta and 13 Jbeta primers were used in PCR. The repertoire was sequenced with immunoSEQ multiplex PCR; TCRdb's copy has only in-frame clones and lacks some. The sample contains under 300,000 clones, roughly 89% of which appear only once. V lost 4 bases, J lost 5 bases, and 21 bases lay in between. CDR1 is SGHDN and CDR2 is FVKESK in the germline V gene. The CDR3 is 16 amino acids. The sequence was collected from a man aged 35 to 55 in good health and CMV-seropositive. Sequencing was performed on PBMCs. This chain uses TRBV14 with TRBJ2-7; possibly TRBD2 for D (5 bases). The CDR3 is CASSPLASGSWDEQYF. As DNA, the CDR3 is TGTGCCAGCAGCCCTTTGGCCAGCGGATCTTGGGACGAGCAGTACTTC.